What follows are 10 T cell receptor beta chains derived from one specimen sequenced in a study of human T cells and chemical hapten exposure. Noted time point: patch test 1, 2 weeks after DPC sensitization. Treatment defined: therapeutic diphenylcyclopropenone sensitization with weekly scalp DPC. TCRdb used MiXCR to reprocess the RACE reads, holding one entry per CDR3 protein. The table lists roughly 70,000 distinct CDR3 sequences, around 10% of them singletons. Source: whole blood, taken in connection with sensitization to the hapten diphenylcyclopropenone (DPC). The receptors were gathered from a woman aged 40-49 years with alopecia areata. Some clones in this sample may be carry-over from other donors' samples.

The table lists this clonotype with many counts. The rearrangement uses TRBV7-7 and TRBJ1-6, with 8 bases that match TRBD1. Germline assignment: CDR1 SSHAT and CDR2 FNYEAQ (reference sequence). Unmatched junction bases numbered 13, after V lost 2 bases and J lost 7 bases. The CDR3 extends over 18 amino acids. The DNA of the CDR3 is TGTGCCAGCAGCTTACCTGGACAGGGTGACAGGGGAAATTCACCCCTCCACTTT. Encoded protein: CASSLPGQGDRGNSPLHF.

The table lists this clonotype with many counts. The rearrangement links TRBV20-1 to TRBJ2-1, with TRBD2 matching over 7 bases. Germline lookup yields CDR1 DFQATT and CDR2 SNEGSKA (reference sequence). The CDR3 has 16 amino acids. V was pared by 6 bases and J by 0 bases, with 11 bases of the junction left unmatched. CDR3 bases: TGCAGTGCCGGGGGGACCGGGGGGTCCTCCTACAATGAGCAGTTCTTC. Translating gives CSAGGTGGSSYNEQFF.

This clonotype was observed many times. The chain is built from TRBV6-2 or TRBV6-3 and TRBJ2-3; a weak D match, TRBD2 (7 bases). Trimming removed 6 bases from V and 6 bases from J, with 16 bases in between. The length of the CDR3 is 14 residues. CDR1 and CDR2 from the germline V gene are MNHEY and SVGEGT. The CDR3 nucleotides are TGTGCCAGCAGATGGGGGGGCGGATCGGATACGCAGTATTTT. It specifies CASRWGGGSDTQYF.

This clonotype was counted only a few times. This chain connects TRBV4-2 to TRBJ2-7, with 7 bases that match TRBD1. Losses at the gene ends were 0 bases for V and 3 bases for J; bases not matched to a gene: 5. The germline gives CDR1 LGHNA, CDR2 YNFKEQ. This CDR3 spans 15 amino acids. The CDR3 region has the DNA TGTGCCAGCAGCCAAGATGGACAGGCCTTCTACGAGCAGTACTTC. Protein sequence: CASSQDGQAFYEQYF.

The chain carries TRBV9 and TRBJ1-2; 7 positions match TRBD1. The trim removed 3 bases at V and 4 bases at J, leaving 6 bases unmatched. The V gene's germline CDR1 is SGDLS and CDR2 YYNGEE. CDR3 length: 14 residues. CDR3 sequence: CASSAFDRAYGYTF. CDR3 coding DNA: TGTGCCAGCAGCGCGTTTGACAGGGCCTATGGCTACACCTTC.

The sample holds many counts of this clonotype. The rearrangement links TRBV2 to TRBJ2-3; the D gene is possibly TRBD2 (5 bases). The germline V and J ends were trimmed by 3 bases and 4 bases, with 14 bases remaining between them. Germline V gene data show CDR1 as SNHLY and CDR2 as FYNNEI. This CDR3 is built from 15 residues. CDR3 DNA sequence: TGTGCCAGCAGTGAGAGGGTGGAGTTTGCAGATACGCAGTATTTT. It specifies CASSERVEFADTQYF.

The chain recombines TRBV6-2 or TRBV6-3 with TRBJ2-1; 11 positions match TRBD2. The CDR3 spans 16 residues. Germline V gene data show CDR1 as MNHEY and CDR2 as SVGEGT. V was pared by 5 bases and J by 3 bases, with 6 bases of the junction left unmatched. Here the CDR3 reads CASSPTGTSGYNEQFF. The CDR3 region has the DNA TGTGCCAGCAGTCCAACCGGGACTAGCGGCTACAATGAGCAGTTCTTC.

In DNA, the CDR3 is TGTGCCAGCAGTTACAAGAGGGGTAATGAAGCTTTCTTT. Its protein is CASSYKRGNEAFF. The chain combines TRBV6-2 or TRBV6-3 with TRBJ1-1, with D possibly matching TRBD1 (5 bases). The CDR3 is 13 residues long. From germline, CDR1 is MNHEY and CDR2 SVGEGT. Trimming left V 2 bases short and J 7 bases short, with 11 bases between.

This clonotype was detected ten times or more. V and J are TRBV5-6 and TRBJ2-4, with D possibly matching TRBD1 (5 bases). V lost 1 base, J lost 3 bases, and 11 bases lay in between. The CDR3 covers 15 residues. Germline CDR1 SGHDT, CDR2 YYEEEE. CDR3 amino acids: CASSLLPRDKNIQYF. The CDR3 DNA reads as TGTGCCAGCAGCTTGTTACCCAGGGACAAAAACATTCAGTACTTC.

This clonotype was counted many times. The chain uses TRBV20-1 and TRBJ2-1; 10 positions match TRBD1. Germline assignment: CDR1 DFQATT and CDR2 SNEGSKA (reference sequence). The CDR3 length is 14 residues. V gave up 4 bases and J gave up 9 bases; unmatched junction bases: 9. The CDR3 protein is CSAKGQGWEPEQFF. The DNA of the CDR3 is TGCAGTGCTAAGGGACAGGGGTGGGAGCCTGAGCAGTTCTTC.